This TCR beta chain stems from a study of blood T cell repertoires in COVID-19. The method was immunoSEQ multiplex PCR; TCRdb's version includes in-frame clones alone and lacks a portion of them. The table has 250,000 to 300,000 clones, 80% to 85% seen once; the top ten hold under 5.5%. This TCR derives from a man aged 55-75 years with acute or convalescent COVID-19. Input material: peripheral blood.

CDR3 in amino acids: CAISYGPREDQPQHF. The CDR3 nucleotides are TGTGCCATCAGCTACGGCCCGCGAGAGGATCAGCCCCAGCATTTT. The chain employs TRBV10-3 and TRBJ1-5; D is undetermined. Germline CDR1 ENHRY, CDR2 SYGVKD. The V and J ends lost 6 bases and 5 bases respectively, with 17 bases between them. The CDR3 consists of 15 residues.